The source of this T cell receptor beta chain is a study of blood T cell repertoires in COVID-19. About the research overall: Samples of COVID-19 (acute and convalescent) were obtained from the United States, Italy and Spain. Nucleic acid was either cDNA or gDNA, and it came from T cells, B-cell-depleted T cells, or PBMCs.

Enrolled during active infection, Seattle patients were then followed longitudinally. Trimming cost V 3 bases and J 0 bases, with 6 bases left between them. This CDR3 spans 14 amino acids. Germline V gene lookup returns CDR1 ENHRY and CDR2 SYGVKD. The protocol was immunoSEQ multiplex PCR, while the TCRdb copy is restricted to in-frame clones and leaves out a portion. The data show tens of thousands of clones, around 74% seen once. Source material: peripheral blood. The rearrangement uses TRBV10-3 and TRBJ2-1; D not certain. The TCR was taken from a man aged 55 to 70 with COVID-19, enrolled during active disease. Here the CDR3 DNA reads TGTGCCATCAGTGACTGGAGCTCCTACAATGAGCAGTTCTTC. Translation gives CAISDWSSYNEQFF.